A selection of T cell receptor beta chains follows, all from one sample in a study of blood T cell repertoires in COVID-19. TCRdb's table, derived via immunoSEQ multiplex PCR, lists solely in-frame clones and lacks some. The repertoire holds tens of thousands of clones, with roughly 90% as singletons. Input material: peripheral blood. These receptors originate from a man between 65 and 80 years old with active or convalescent COVID-19. The conserved cysteine and the conserved F or W are not part of the CDR3 here. The order of the fields is D gene, J gene, V gene, CDR3 protein. A D gene is named only where the DNA matches it firmly.

D: -
J: TRBJ1-6
V: TRBV3-1/TRBV3-2
CDR3: ASSNPGLGSYNSPLH

D: -
J: TRBJ1-2
V: TRBV4-1
CDR3: ASSQEGGAGLEYGYT

D: -
J: TRBJ2-2
V: TRBV5-6
CDR3: ASRPRSGVRTGELF

D: -
J: TRBJ1-3
V: TRBV7-2
CDR3: ASSLVPGARNTIY

D: TRBD1
J: TRBJ1-2
V: TRBV7-6
CDR3: ASSSLYPGTGMGGYT

D: TRBD2
J: TRBJ2-5
V: TRBV10-3
CDR3: AISEPPGLAGGERGTQY

D: -
J: TRBJ2-7
V: TRBV7-2
CDR3: ASSYSGGQLSYEQY

D: TRBD2
J: TRBJ2-3
V: TRBV19
CDR3: ASSMPSGASTDTQY

D: -
J: TRBJ1-6
V: TRBV7-9
CDR3: ASRRDPDNSPLH

D: -
J: TRBJ2-2
V: TRBV6-5
CDR3: ASSYRRTGELF

D: -
J: TRBJ1-1
V: TRBV5-4
CDR3: ASSLRNRDTEAF

D: TRBD1
J: TRBJ1-1
V: TRBV9
CDR3: ASSVLQGSGTEAF

D: -
J: TRBJ2-3
V: TRBV7-3
CDR3: ASSLRGADTQY

D: TRBD2
J: TRBJ2-3
V: TRBV9
CDR3: ASSVSSLAGITDTQY

D: -
J: TRBJ1-2
V: TRBV5-6
CDR3: ASSLGQSNYGYT

D: TRBD1
J: TRBJ1-1
V: TRBV19
CDR3: ASSTDRGGGSTEAF

D: -
J: TRBJ1-1
V: TRBV9
CDR3: ASSNLKPNTEAF

D: TRBD1
J: TRBJ1-2
V: TRBV30
CDR3: AWSVTPGTGAPGYT

D: TRBD1
J: TRBJ2-5
V: TRBV9
CDR3: ASSAGQGQETQY

D: -
J: TRBJ2-7
V: TRBV6-6
CDR3: ASSYSGRGNEQY

D: TRBD2
J: TRBJ2-1
V: TRBV4-1
CDR3: ASSQDLRGGEDEQF

D: -
J: TRBJ1-4
V: TRBV6-5
CDR3: ASSWAGADEKLF

D: TRBD1
J: TRBJ1-1
V: TRBV7-2
CDR3: ASSLEDRVAF

D: -
J: TRBJ1-3
V: TRBV7-2
CDR3: ASSLAGVGNTIY

D: -
J: TRBJ1-2
V: TRBV5-4
CDR3: ASSPQGALNYGYT

D: TRBD1
J: TRBJ2-4
V: TRBV19
CDR3: ASKSGTGGSEVQY

D: TRBD1
J: TRBJ2-7
V: TRBV5-8
CDR3: ASSPMGQGGHEQY

D: TRBD1
J: TRBJ2-4
V: TRBV3-1/TRBV3-2
CDR3: ASSQGLVGQGPY

D: -
J: TRBJ1-5
V: TRBV28
CDR3: ASSSTGTGRNQPQH

D: TRBD1
J: TRBJ2-3
V: TRBV5-1
CDR3: ASRDRAAQY

D: -
J: TRBJ1-2
V: TRBV4-3
CDR3: ASSQRFASGGYT

D: -
J: TRBJ1-6
V: TRBV4-1
CDR3: ASSQAKARAYNSPLH

D: -
J: TRBJ2-7
V: TRBV4-2
CDR3: ASSQGRLIYEQY

D: -
J: TRBJ2-1
V: TRBV7-8
CDR3: ASSRDRTNYNEQF

D: TRBD1
J: TRBJ1-2
V: TRBV3-1/TRBV3-2
CDR3: ASSQYRGSYGYT

D: -
J: TRBJ1-1
V: TRBV5-1
CDR3: ASRSGMSNTEAF

D: TRBD2
J: TRBJ2-3
V: TRBV5-4
CDR3: ASSPVGLAGGTDTQY

D: TRBD2
J: TRBJ2-3
V: TRBV7-9
CDR3: ASSSKTSGGTRTDTQY

D: -
J: TRBJ1-5
V: TRBV24-1
CDR3: ATSDDMAQPQH

D: -
J: TRBJ1-1
V: TRBV4-3
CDR3: ASSPNRDTEAF

D: -
J: TRBJ1-1
V: TRBV9
CDR3: ASSVAPRGTEAF

D: -
J: TRBJ2-1
V: TRBV7-6
CDR3: ASSQTRGERGNEQF

D: TRBD1
J: TRBJ1-5
V: TRBV3-1/TRBV3-2
CDR3: ASSAGTGILREQPQH

D: -
J: TRBJ1-2
V: TRBV3-1/TRBV3-2
CDR3: ASSQGGAYT